This TCR beta chain was sequenced for a study of HIV-infected patients and healthy controls. All unsorted peripheral T cells were captured because whole blood was used without fractionation. This clonotype was counted many times. J lost 4 bases, V lost 4 bases, and 9 bases had no gene match. This CDR3 has 18 amino acids. Germline loops: CDR1 SGHTA, CDR2 FQGNSA. cDNA was made from around 0.45 ug RNA using alpha and beta constant primers. Alpha and beta chain libraries were made separately by chain-specific third strand synthesis with multiplexing indices. TCRdb redid the calling of the 5' RACE reads with MiXCR, one entry per CDR3 protein. This sample yields under 20,000 distinct CDR3 sequences, of which around 10% are seen a single time; around 3.3% belongs to the top ten.

This chain connects TRBV7-2 to TRBJ2-3, with TRBD2 identical over 15 bases. The sequencing sample was made of blood. The sequence derives from an adult in good health. The CDR3 loop is CASSYGTSGRRRADTQYF. The DNA for the CDR3 is TGTGCCAGCAGCTACGGGACTAGCGGGAGGCGCCGCGCAGATACGCAGTATTTT.